The clone carrying this TCR beta chain was recorded once. Clones were read by immunoSEQ multiplex PCR, and TCRdb kept only the in-frame ones, dropping some. The sample has about 200,000 clones, approximately 85% seen once. The CDR3 has 12 amino acids. CDR1 is SQVTM and CDR2 is ANQGSEA in the germline V gene. Trimming removed 6 bases from V and 2 bases from J, with 10 bases in between. This sample was included in a study of blood T cell repertoires in COVID-19. Patients from Seattle were sampled longitudinally, starting during active infection. The clonotype originates from a woman at least 80 years old with COVID-19, enrolled during active disease. Sequencing was carried out using peripheral blood. The chain couples TRBV29-1 to TRBJ1-1; TRBD1 is a possible D gene (6 bases). The CDR3 sequence is CSVMTGNTEAFF. CDR3 in DNA: TGCAGCGTCATGACAGGAAACACTGAAGCTTTCTTT.